The 15 T cell receptor beta chains given below trace back to one sample, sequenced in a study of brain T cells in children with intractable seizures. Assay: immunoSEQ multiplex PCR; the TCRdb copy retains only in-frame clones and omits some. The sample has hundreds of thousands of clones; 93% are singletons. Time point meaning: blood from clinic visit 5 months post-surgery; TSC patient then seizure free. This material consisted of peripheral blood, taken approximately 5 months after surgery. These TCRs come from a boy in the first two years of life with tuberous sclerosis and intractable seizures.

The chain uses TRBV19 and TRBJ2-7; D may be TRBD1 or TRBD2 (5 bases each). Germline V lookup: CDR1 LNHDA, CDR2 SQIVND (reference sequence). The CDR3 loop spans 14 amino acids. The V gene lost 5 bases and the J gene lost 3 bases, with 14 bases spanning the gap. The CDR3 DNA follows: TGTGCCAGTAGTGCCGGGACGGCAATCTACGAGCAGTACTTC. This translates into CASSAGTAIYEQYF.

The chain is built from TRBV5-1 and TRBJ2-6, with TRBD2 identical over 7 bases. CDR1 is SGHRS, CDR2 YFSETQ, per germline. CDR3 length: 15 amino acids. After removal of 6 bases from V and 1 base from J, the junction contained 4 bases not matched to a gene. CDR3 amino acids: CASNHGGSGANVLTF. CDR3 nucleotide sequence: TGCGCCAGCAACCACGGGGGGTCTGGGGCCAACGTCCTGACTTTC. Combining the CDR3 with reference TRBV5-1 and TRBJ2-6 gives the whole variable domain KAGVTQTPRYLIKTRGQQVTLSCSPISGHRSVSWYQQTPGQGLQFLFEYFSETQRNKGNFPGRFSGRQFSNSRSEMNVSTLELGDSALYLCASNHGGSGANVLTFGAGSRLTVL.

This chain uses TRBV5-1 with TRBJ2-1; 8 bases map to TRBD2. CDR1 SGHRS and CDR2 YFSETQ come from the germline V gene. Trimming took 10 bases from V and 6 from J; bases not matched to a gene: 12. CDR3 size: 14 residues. CDR3 coding DNA: TGCGCCTCCTTCCTGACGGGGGGGGCCAATGAGCAGTTCTTC. It is translated as CASFLTGGANEQFF.

V usage is TRBV4-1 and J usage is TRBJ2-2; 10 bases fit TRBD1. V trimming: 3 bases; J trimming: 5 bases; junction bases outside the gene matches: 12. Germline CDR1 and CDR2: MGHRA and YSYEKL. The CDR3 covers 18 residues. In DNA, the CDR3 is TGCGCCAGCAGCCATCCCCTTATAGGGACAGGGGATACCGGGGAGCTGTTTTTT. Translation: CASSHPLIGTGDTGELFF.

V gene TRBV19 combines with J gene TRBJ2-7; D possibly uses TRBD1 or TRBD2 (6 bases each). CDR1 is LNHDA, CDR2 SQIVND, per germline (reference sequence). CDR3 length equals 15 residues. V was trimmed by 3 bases and J by 3 bases, leaving 15 bases between them. CDR3: CASSIGGRFRYEQYF. The CDR3, as DNA: TGTGCCAGTAGTATTGGGGGGCGGTTCCGCTACGAGCAGTACTTC.

The CDR3 DNA sequence: TGTGCCAGCAGCTTCAGAGAGCTCTATGGCTACACCTTC. Its translation: CASSFRELYGYTF. The chain uses TRBV7-3 and TRBJ1-2; no definite D call. This CDR3 contains 13 residues. V was pared by 3 bases and J by 4 bases, with 9 bases between. The germline V gene has CDR1 SGHTA and CDR2 FQGTGA.

V usage is TRBV6-5 and J usage is TRBJ2-2; TRBD1 matches 7 bases. Germline CDR1 and CDR2: MNHEY and SVGAGI. The V segment lost 6 bases and the J segment 1 base; nucleotides outside the gene matches: 5. The CDR3 is made up of 15 amino acids. The DNA of the CDR3 is TGTGCCAGCAGATCCAGACAGGGGAACACCGGGGAGCTGTTTTTT. Protein product: CASRSRQGNTGELFF.

The chain has TRBV7-9 and TRBJ2-1; D is perhaps TRBD1 (6 bases). V shed 4 bases and J shed 3 bases, with 7 bases lying between them. Germline CDR1 reads SEHNR; CDR2 reads FQNEAQ (reference sequence). This CDR3 has 13 amino acids. The CDR3 protein is CASSWTVYNEQFF. The DNA of the CDR3 is TGTGCCAGCAGCTGGACAGTCTACAATGAGCAGTTCTTC.

The J gene is TRBJ2-7, the V gene TRBV2; no clear D gene. Germline V gene data show CDR1 as SNHLY and CDR2 as FYNNEI. Between the trimmed V and J ends, which lost 7 bases and 0 bases, there was a span of 13 bases. CDR3 size: 14 residues. DNA for the CDR3: TGTGCCAGCATCATAGGGCAGAGCTCCTACGAGCAGTACTTC. Translated, it gives CASIIGQSSYEQYF.

This chain uses TRBV6-5 with TRBJ2-7; D is unclear. Germline CDR1 is MNHEY and CDR2 is SVGAGI. The CDR3 is made up of 12 amino acids. V lost 6 bases and J 6 bases, leaving 12 bases between the germline ends. CDR3 sequence reads: CASSRSQSEQYF. In DNA, the CDR3 is TGTGCCAGCAGCCGCAGCCAAAGCGAGCAGTACTTC.

This clone was picked up a small number of times. CDR3 residues: CASSIILGRSDSPLHF. The DNA of the CDR3 is TGTGCCAGTAGTATAATTTTGGGACGATCGGATTCACCCCTCCACTTT. The V and J genes are TRBV19 and TRBJ1-6, with D perhaps TRBD1 (5 bases). Germline V gene sequence: CDR1 LNHDA, CDR2 SQIVND (reference sequence). V was shortened by 2 bases and J by 8 bases, with 16 bases between the two germline ends. The CDR3 loop spans 16 amino acids. The whole variable domain, remainder taken from reference TRBV19 and TRBJ1-6, is DGGITQSPKYLFRKEGQNVTLSCEQNLNHDAMYWYRQDPGQGLRLIYYSQIVNDFQKGDIAEGYSVSREKKESFPLTVTSAQKNPTAFYLCASSIILGRSDSPLHFGNGTRLTVT.

This clone was recorded once. This chain links TRBV5-4 with TRBJ2-4, with D tentatively TRBD1 (6 bases). In germline, CDR1 is SGHNT, CDR2 YYREEE (reference sequence). The CDR3 has 17 amino acids. Deletions cut 0 bases from V and 2 bases from J, with 15 bases between. The DNA for the CDR3 is TGTGCCAGCAGCTTGGGGACCTGGGGGCTGACCAAAAACATTCAGTACTTC. This translates into CASSLGTWGLTKNIQYF. Together with reference TRBV5-4 and TRBJ2-4, the CDR3 gives the full variable domain: ETGVTQSPTHLIKTRGQQVTLRCSSQSGHNTVSWYQQALGQGPQFIFQYYREEENGRGNFPPRFSGLQFPNYSSELNVNALELDDSALYLCASSLGTWGLTKNIQYFGAGTRLSVL.

This chain joins TRBV2 and TRBJ1-1; possible D gene TRBD1, 6 bases. CDR1 is SNHLY and CDR2 is FYNNEI in the germline V gene. The CDR3 covers 14 residues. The V gene lost 1 base and the J gene lost 5 bases, with 11 bases spanning the gap. CDR3 sequence reads: CASSEVKGGTEAFF. In DNA, the CDR3 is TGTGCCAGCAGTGAAGTTAAAGGGGGGACTGAAGCTTTCTTT.

J is TRBJ1-2 and V is TRBV5-6; 8 bases fit TRBD1. Germline V gives CDR1 SGHDT, CDR2 YYEEEE. The V segment lost 4 bases and the J segment 4 bases; nucleotides outside the gene matches: 6. This CDR3 spans 14 amino acids. The CDR3 DNA is TGTGCCAGCAGCCCCACAGGGGGTGCCTATGGCTACACCTTC. It specifies CASSPTGGAYGYTF.

The table lists this clone with a count of one. CDR3 DNA: TGCAGTGCTAGTCGAGGGGGGGTTCCATTGGGCACTGAAGCTTTCTTT. Amino acid sequence: CSASRGGVPLGTEAFF. The V call is TRBV20-1, the J call TRBJ1-1, with D tentatively TRBD1 (6 bases). This CDR3 has 16 residues. CDR1 is DFQATT, CDR2 SNEGSKA, per germline (reference sequence). V was shortened by 3 bases and J by 4 bases, with 21 bases between the two germline ends.